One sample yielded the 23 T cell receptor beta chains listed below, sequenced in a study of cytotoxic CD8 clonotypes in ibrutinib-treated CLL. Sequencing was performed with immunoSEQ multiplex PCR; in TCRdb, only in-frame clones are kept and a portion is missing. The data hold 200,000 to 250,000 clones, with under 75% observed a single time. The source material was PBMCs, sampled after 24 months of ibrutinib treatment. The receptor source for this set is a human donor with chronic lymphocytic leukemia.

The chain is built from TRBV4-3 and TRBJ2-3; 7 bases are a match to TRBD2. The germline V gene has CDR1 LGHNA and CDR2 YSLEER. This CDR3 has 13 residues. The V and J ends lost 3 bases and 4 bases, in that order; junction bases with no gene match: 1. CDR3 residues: CASSHRGADTQYF. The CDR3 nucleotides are TGCGCCAGCAGCCACCGGGGGGCAGATACGCAGTATTTT.

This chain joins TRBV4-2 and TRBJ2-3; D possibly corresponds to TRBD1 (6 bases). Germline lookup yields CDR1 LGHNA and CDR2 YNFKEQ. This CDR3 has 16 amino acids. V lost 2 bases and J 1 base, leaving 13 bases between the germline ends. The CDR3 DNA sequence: TGTGCCAGCAGCCAATCATACAGGGACCGCACAGATACGCAGTATTTT. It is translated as CASSQSYRDRTDTQYF.

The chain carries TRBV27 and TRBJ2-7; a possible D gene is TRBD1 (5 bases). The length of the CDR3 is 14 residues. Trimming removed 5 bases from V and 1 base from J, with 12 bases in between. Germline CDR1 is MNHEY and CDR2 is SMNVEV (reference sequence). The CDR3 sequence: CASSHDRQSYEQYF. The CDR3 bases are TGTGCCAGCAGTCACGACAGACAGTCCTACGAGCAGTACTTC.

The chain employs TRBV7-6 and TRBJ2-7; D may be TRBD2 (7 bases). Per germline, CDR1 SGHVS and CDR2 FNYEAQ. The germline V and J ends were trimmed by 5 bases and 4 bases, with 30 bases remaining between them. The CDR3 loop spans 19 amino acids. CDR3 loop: CASSQGGGAWTMIVYEQYF. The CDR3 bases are TGTGCCAGCAGCCAAGGGGGGGGCGCTTGGACTATGATTGTGTACGAGCAGTACTTC.

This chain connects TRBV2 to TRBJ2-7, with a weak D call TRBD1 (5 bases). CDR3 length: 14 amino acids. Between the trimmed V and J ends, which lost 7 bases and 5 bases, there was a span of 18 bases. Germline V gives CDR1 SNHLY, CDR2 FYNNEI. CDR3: CASTPTVFGNEQYF. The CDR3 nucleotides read TGTGCCAGCACTCCGACAGTCTTTGGGAACGAGCAGTACTTC.

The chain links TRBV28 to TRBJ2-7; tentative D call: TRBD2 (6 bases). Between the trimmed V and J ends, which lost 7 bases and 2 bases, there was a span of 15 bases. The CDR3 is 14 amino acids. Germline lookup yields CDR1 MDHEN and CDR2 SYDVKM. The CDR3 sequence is CASKAPAGPYEQYF. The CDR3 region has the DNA TGTGCCAGCAAAGCCCCGGCGGGACCCTACGAGCAGTACTTC.

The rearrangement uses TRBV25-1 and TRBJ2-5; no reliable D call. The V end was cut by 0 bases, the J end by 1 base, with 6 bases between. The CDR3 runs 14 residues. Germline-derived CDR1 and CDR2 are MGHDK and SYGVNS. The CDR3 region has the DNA TGTGCCAGCAGTGAATATATTAGCCAAGAGACCCAGTACTTC. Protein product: CASSEYISQETQYF.

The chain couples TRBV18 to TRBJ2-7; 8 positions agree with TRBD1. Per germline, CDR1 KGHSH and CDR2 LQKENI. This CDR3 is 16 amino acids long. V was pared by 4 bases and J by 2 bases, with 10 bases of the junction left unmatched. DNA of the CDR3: TGTGCCAGCTCACGGGACAGGACTGGATTCCCCTACGAGCAGTACTTC. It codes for CASSRDRTGFPYEQYF.

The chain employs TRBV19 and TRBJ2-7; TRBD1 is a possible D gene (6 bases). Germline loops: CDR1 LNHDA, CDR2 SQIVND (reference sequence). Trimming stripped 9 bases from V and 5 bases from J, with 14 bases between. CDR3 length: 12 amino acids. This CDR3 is CARLEQGHEQYF. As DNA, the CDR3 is TGTGCCAGGCTCGAACAGGGACACGAGCAGTACTTC.

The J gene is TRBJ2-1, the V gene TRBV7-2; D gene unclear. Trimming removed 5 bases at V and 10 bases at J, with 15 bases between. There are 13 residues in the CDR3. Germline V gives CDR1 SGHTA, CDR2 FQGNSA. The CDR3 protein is CASSPGRSPEQFF. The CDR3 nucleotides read TGTGCCAGCAGCCCTGGGCGCTCACCCGAGCAGTTCTTC.

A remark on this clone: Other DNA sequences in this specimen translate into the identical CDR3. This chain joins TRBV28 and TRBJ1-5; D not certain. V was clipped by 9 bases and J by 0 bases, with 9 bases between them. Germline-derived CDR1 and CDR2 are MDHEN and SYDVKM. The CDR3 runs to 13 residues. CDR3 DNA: TGTGCCAGTCGTGATTATAGCAATCAGCCCCAGCATTTT. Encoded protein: CASRDYSNQPQHF.

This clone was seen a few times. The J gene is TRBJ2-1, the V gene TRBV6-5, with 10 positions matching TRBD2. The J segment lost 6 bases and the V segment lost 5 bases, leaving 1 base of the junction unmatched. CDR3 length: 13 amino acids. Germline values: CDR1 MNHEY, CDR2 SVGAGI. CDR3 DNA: TGTGCCAGCAGTACTAGCGGGACCAATGAGCAGTTCTTC. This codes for CASSTSGTNEQFF.

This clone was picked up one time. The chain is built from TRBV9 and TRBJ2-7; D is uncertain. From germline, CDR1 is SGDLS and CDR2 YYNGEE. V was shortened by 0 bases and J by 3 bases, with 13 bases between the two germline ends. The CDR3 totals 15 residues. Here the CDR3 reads CASSVAPQSNYEQYF. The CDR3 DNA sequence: TGTGCCAGCAGCGTAGCTCCACAGTCAAACTACGAGCAGTACTTC.

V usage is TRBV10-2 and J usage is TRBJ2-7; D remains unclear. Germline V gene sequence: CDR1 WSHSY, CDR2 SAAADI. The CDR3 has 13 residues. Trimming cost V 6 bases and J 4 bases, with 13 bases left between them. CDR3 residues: CASRDGSWYEQYF. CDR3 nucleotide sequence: TGCGCCAGCAGAGATGGCTCCTGGTACGAGCAGTACTTC.

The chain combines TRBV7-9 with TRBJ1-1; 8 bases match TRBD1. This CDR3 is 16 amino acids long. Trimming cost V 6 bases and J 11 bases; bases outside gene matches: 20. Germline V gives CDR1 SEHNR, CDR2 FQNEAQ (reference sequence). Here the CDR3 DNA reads TGTGCCAGCAGTCCCAAGACAGGGGCTTCAGCCGGTTCCGCTTTCTTT. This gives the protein CASSPKTGASAGSAFF.

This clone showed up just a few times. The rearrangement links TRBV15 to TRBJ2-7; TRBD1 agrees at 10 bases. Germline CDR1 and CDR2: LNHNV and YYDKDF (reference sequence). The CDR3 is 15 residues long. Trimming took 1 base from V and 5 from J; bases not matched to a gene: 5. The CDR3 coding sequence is TGTGCCACCAGCAGAGCCGGGACAGGGGTTCACGAGCAGTACTTC. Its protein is CATSRAGTGVHEQYF. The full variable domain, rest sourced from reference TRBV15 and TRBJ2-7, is DAMVIQNPRYQVTQFGKPVTLSCSQTLNHNVMYWYQQKSSQAPKLLFHYYDKDFNNEADTPDNFQSRRPNTSFCFLDIRSPGLGDTAMYLCATSRAGTGVHEQYFGPGTRLTVT.

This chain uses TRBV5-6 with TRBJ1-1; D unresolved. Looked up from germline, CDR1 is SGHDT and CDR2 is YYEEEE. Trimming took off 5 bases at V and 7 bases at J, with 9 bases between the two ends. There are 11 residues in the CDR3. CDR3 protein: CASRNEVEAFF. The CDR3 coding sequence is TGTGCCAGCAGAAACGAGGTTGAAGCTTTCTTT.

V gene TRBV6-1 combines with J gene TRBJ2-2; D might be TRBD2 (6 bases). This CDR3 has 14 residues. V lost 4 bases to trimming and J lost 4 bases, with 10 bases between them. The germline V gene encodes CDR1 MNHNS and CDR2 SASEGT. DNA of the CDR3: TGTGCCAGCAGTGTGCGGGGTACCACCGGGGAGCTGTTTTTT. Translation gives CASSVRGTTGELFF.

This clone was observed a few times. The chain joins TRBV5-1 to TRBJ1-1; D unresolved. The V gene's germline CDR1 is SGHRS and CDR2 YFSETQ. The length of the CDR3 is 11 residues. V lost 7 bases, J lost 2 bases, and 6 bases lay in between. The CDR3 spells CASAGNTEAFF. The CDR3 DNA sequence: TGCGCCAGCGCGGGAAACACTGAAGCTTTCTTT.

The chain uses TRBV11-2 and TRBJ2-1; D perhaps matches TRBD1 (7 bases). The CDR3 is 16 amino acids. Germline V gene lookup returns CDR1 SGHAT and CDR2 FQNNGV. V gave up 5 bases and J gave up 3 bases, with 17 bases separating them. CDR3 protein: CASSPGGTAHYNEQFF. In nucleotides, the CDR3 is TGTGCCAGCAGCCCCGGCGGGACAGCCCACTACAATGAGCAGTTCTTC. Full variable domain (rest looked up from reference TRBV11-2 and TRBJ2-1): EAGVAQSPRYKIIEKRQSVAFWCNPISGHATLYWYQQILGQGPKLLIQFQNNGVVDDSQLPKDRFSAERLKGVDSTLKIQPAKLEDSAVYLCASSPGGTAHYNEQFFGPGTRLTVL.

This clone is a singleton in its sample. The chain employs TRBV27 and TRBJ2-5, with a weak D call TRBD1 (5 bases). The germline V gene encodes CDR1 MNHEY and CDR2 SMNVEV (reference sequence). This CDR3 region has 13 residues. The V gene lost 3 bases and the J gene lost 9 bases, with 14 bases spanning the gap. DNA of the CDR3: TGTGCCAGCAGTTTTTCACCTATAGGGGCCCAGTACTTC. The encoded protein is CASSFSPIGAQYF.

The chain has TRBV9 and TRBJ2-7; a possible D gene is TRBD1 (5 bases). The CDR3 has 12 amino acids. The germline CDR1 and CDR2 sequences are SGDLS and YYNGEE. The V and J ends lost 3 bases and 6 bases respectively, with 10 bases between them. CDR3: CASSAPRGEQYF. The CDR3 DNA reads TGTGCCAGCAGCGCACCAAGGGGCGAGCAGTACTTC.

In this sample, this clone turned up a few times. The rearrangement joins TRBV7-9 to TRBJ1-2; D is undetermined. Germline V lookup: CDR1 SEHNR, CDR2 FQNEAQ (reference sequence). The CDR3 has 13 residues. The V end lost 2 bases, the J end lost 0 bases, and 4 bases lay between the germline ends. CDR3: CASSLNPNYGYTF. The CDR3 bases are TGTGCCAGCAGCTTAAACCCTAACTATGGCTACACCTTC.